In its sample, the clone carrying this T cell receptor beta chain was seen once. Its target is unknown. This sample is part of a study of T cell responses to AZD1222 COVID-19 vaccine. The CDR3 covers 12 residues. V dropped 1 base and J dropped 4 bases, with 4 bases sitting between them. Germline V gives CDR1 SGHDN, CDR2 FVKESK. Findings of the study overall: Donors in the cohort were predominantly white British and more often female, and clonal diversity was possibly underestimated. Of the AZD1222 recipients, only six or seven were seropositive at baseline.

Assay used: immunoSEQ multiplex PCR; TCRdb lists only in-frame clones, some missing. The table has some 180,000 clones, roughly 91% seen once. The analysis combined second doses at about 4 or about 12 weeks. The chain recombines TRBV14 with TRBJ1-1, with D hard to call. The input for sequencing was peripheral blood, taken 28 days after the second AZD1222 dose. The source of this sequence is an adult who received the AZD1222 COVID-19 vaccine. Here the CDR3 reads CASSQVPTEAFF. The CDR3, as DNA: TGTGCCAGCAGCCAAGTTCCCACTGAAGCTTTCTTT.